This entry lists 16 T cell receptor beta chains sequenced from one sample in a study of blood T cell repertoires in COVID-19. Clones were read by immunoSEQ multiplex PCR, and TCRdb kept only the in-frame ones, dropping some. The sample includes more than 140,000 clones, approximately 82% seen only once; the top ten take roughly 1.6%. The sequencing sample was made of peripheral blood. Receptors originate from a human donor in a cohort sampled during active COVID-19.

This clone was counted once. This sequence joins TRBV10-3 and TRBJ1-3, with 8 positions matching TRBD1. The CDR3 consists of 15 residues. Germline CDR1 and CDR2: ENHRY and SYGVKD. V lost 4 bases, J lost 0 bases, and 2 bases stayed unmatched. CDR3: CAISGDRYSGNTIYF. DNA of the CDR3: TGTGCCATCAGTGGGGACAGGTACTCTGGAAACACCATATATTTT.

V usage is TRBV6-1 and J usage is TRBJ2-1, with 16 bases that match TRBD2. Germline V gives CDR1 MNHNS, CDR2 SASEGT. The J segment lost 4 bases and the V segment lost 3 bases, leaving 6 bases of the junction unmatched. The length of the CDR3 is 18 residues. The DNA of the CDR3 is TGTGCCAGCAGTGAGAAGGGACTAGCGGGAGGGTGGTACAATGAGCAGTTCTTC. This encodes CASSEKGLAGGWYNEQFF.

This clone was detected only a few times. The chain joins TRBV4-2 to TRBJ2-1, with TRBD2 matching 8 bases. Germline V lookup: CDR1 LGHNA, CDR2 YNFKEQ. V shed 4 bases and J 0 bases; nucleotides not matched to a gene: 14. CDR3 size: 19 residues. CDR3: CASSPKGGGLVSSYNEQFF. Here the CDR3 DNA reads TGTGCCAGCAGCCCGAAAGGCGGGGGACTAGTGAGCTCCTACAATGAGCAGTTCTTC.

The chain uses TRBV2 and TRBJ2-5, with D possibly being TRBD1 (6 bases). Per the germline V gene, CDR1 is SNHLY and CDR2 is FYNNEI. The CDR3 extends over 15 amino acids. V was shortened by 6 bases and J by 3 bases, with 17 bases between the two germline ends. DNA for the CDR3: TGTGCCAGCAGCCCTCGGACAGTGGGGAAAGAGACCCAGTACTTC. Translating gives CASSPRTVGKETQYF.

The chain uses TRBV6-2 or TRBV6-3 and TRBJ1-4, with a possible D match to TRBD1 (6 bases). The CDR3 sequence is 17 residues long. Trimming took off 5 bases at V and 5 bases at J, with 21 bases between the two ends. The germline V gene has CDR1 MNHEY and CDR2 SVGEGT. This CDR3 is CASSPYPWTAKNEKLFF. The CDR3 coding sequence is TGTGCCAGCAGTCCCTATCCCTGGACAGCTAAAAATGAAAAACTGTTTTTT.

The rearrangement joins TRBV3-1 (or the pseudogene TRBV3-2) to TRBJ2-7, with 8 bases identical to TRBD1. This CDR3 region has 15 residues. Germline CDR1 LGHDT, CDR2 YNNKEL (reference sequence). V lost 4 bases, J lost 0 bases, and 5 bases stayed unmatched. The CDR3 sequence is CASSPGQASSYEQYF. CDR3 sequence (DNA): TGTGCCAGCAGCCCGGGACAGGCTAGCTCCTACGAGCAGTACTTC.

The chain employs TRBV27 and TRBJ1-1, with 7 bases that match TRBD1. The CDR3 is 15 amino acids. V shed 5 bases and J 1 base; nucleotides not matched to a gene: 7. Per germline, CDR1 MNHEY and CDR2 SMNVEV (reference sequence). Written as DNA, the CDR3 is TGTGCCAGCAGTCCCTGGACAGGCGGGAACACTGAAGCTTTCTTT. It specifies CASSPWTGGNTEAFF.

This chain connects TRBV4-2 to TRBJ2-3; D remains unclear. The V end was cut by 5 bases, the J end by 4 bases, with 19 bases between. Germline CDR1 and CDR2: LGHNA and YNFKEQ. This CDR3 has 16 amino acids. The CDR3 bases are TGTGCCAGCAGCTCACTTACGGCCCCCAGCGCAGATACGCAGTATTTT. Translation gives CASSSLTAPSADTQYF.

This chain connects TRBV28 to TRBJ2-7; 10 bases are shared with TRBD2. J was trimmed by 3 bases and V by 6 bases; bases with no gene match: 20. CDR1 is MDHEN and CDR2 is SYDVKM in the germline V gene. The CDR3 sequence is 19 residues long. CDR3 DNA sequence: TGTGCCAGCAGCCCAGGTGGGGCTAGCGGGAGCGGAGGGGTCTACGAGCAGTACTTC. The encoded protein is CASSPGGASGSGGVYEQYF. The entire variable domain, with the rest obtained from reference TRBV28 and TRBJ2-7, is as follows: DVKVTQSSRYLVKRTGEKVFLECVQDMDHENMFWYRQDPGLGLRLIYFSYDVKMKEKGDIPEGYSVSREKKERFSLILESASTNQTSMYLCASSPGGASGSGGVYEQYFGPGTRLTVT.

J is TRBJ1-5 and V is TRBV3-1 (or the pseudogene TRBV3-2); D may be TRBD1 (5 bases). The CDR3 extends over 14 amino acids. Trimming removed 3 bases at V and 0 bases at J, with 6 bases between. The germline V gene has CDR1 LGHDT and CDR2 YNNKEL (reference sequence). CDR3 bases: TGTGCCAGCAGCCAGGGACTTAGCAATCAGCCCCAGCATTTT. Its protein product is CASSQGLSNQPQHF.

This clone was counted between two and nine times. This chain connects TRBV3-1 (or the pseudogene TRBV3-2) to TRBJ2-3; D uncertain. The CDR3 is made up of 13 amino acids. V was clipped by 1 base and J by 8 bases, with 10 bases between them. CDR1 and CDR2 from the germline V gene are LGHDT and YNNKEL (reference sequence). The CDR3 loop reads CASSQARLGTQYF. In DNA, the CDR3 is TGTGCCAGCAGCCAAGCCCGACTCGGTACGCAGTATTTT.

J is TRBJ2-7 and V is TRBV27, with 8 bases aligning to TRBD2. Germline assignment: CDR1 MNHEY and CDR2 SMNVEV (reference sequence). Germline trimming cut 5 bases from V and 0 bases from J; bases unmatched to any gene: 9. The CDR3 contains 16 residues. This CDR3 reads CASSPSLAESSYEQYF. The CDR3 DNA reads TGTGCCAGCAGTCCATCACTAGCGGAGTCCTCCTACGAGCAGTACTTC.

The V call is TRBV2, the J call TRBJ2-1; D not resolved. Germline loops: CDR1 SNHLY, CDR2 FYNNEI. CDR3 length: 14 residues. Trimming cost V 7 bases and J 0 bases, with 10 bases left between them. The CDR3 sequence: CASKRESSYNEQFF. The CDR3 bases are TGTGCCAGCAAGCGAGAAAGCTCCTACAATGAGCAGTTCTTC. Drawing the rest from reference TRBV2 and TRBJ2-1, the complete variable domain is EPEVTQTPSHQVTQMGQEVILRCVPISNHLYFYWYRQILGQKVEFLVSFYNNEISEKSEIFDDQFSVERPDGSNFTLKIRSTKLEDSAMYFCASKRESSYNEQFFGPGTRLTVL.

This sequence joins TRBV19 and TRBJ1-1; D might be TRBD1 (5 bases). V was cut by 7 bases and J by 0 bases, with 15 bases left in between. Germline V CDR1 and CDR2: LNHDA, SQIVND (reference sequence). The CDR3 spans 15 residues. The CDR3 DNA follows: TGTGCCAGTAATTATCGTGGGGGGGTGAACACTGAAGCTTTCTTT. The encoded protein is CASNYRGGVNTEAFF.

The chain links TRBV18 to TRBJ2-3; 9 nucleotides line up with TRBD1. This CDR3 has 15 residues. J gave up 0 bases and V 6 bases, and 4 bases lay outside the gene matches. Looked up from germline, CDR1 is KGHSH and CDR2 is LQKENI. This CDR3 reads CASSPGQGSTDTQYF. The CDR3 DNA sequence: TGTGCCAGCTCCCCGGGACAGGGAAGCACAGATACGCAGTATTTT. The full variable domain, with the rest looked up from reference TRBV18 and TRBJ2-3, is NAGVMQNPRHLVRRRGQEARLRCSPMKGHSHVYWYRQLPEEGLKFMVYLQKENIIDESGMPKERFSAEFPKEGPSILRIQQVVRGDSAAYFCASSPGQGSTDTQYFGPGTRLTVL.

CDR3 region: CASAAGGIYEQFF. CDR3 DNA sequence: TGTGCCAGCGCGGCAGGGGGCATCTATGAGCAGTTCTTC. The genes are TRBV5-6 and TRBJ2-1, with 8 bases identical to TRBD1. This CDR3 contains 13 residues. The germline CDR1 and CDR2 sequences are SGHDT and YYEEEE. J was trimmed by 8 bases and V by 7 bases; bases with no gene match: 8.